The next 22 T cell receptor beta chains were all read from a single sample in a study of shared clonotypes between healthy human individuals. The data were produced by immunoSEQ multiplex PCR, yet TCRdb's version contains in-frame clones alone and is incomplete. This sample carries 2,500,000 or so clones, 90% to 95% of them seen once, and the ten largest clones take about 0.38%. Input material: naive CD4+ T cells from PBMCs. The subset here: CD45RA+ positively selected. Every receptor here comes from a man aged 18 to 35 in good health. Some clones in this sample may be carry-over from other donors' samples.

The chain is built from TRBV27 and TRBJ2-7; 12 nucleotides line up with TRBD2. The CDR3 is 20 residues long. Germline CDR1 is MNHEY and CDR2 is SMNVEV (reference sequence). The V and J ends lost 5 bases and 5 bases, in that order; junction bases with no gene match: 22. CDR3 in DNA: TGTGCCAGCAGTCCAGGGCACGGACTAGCGGGAAGGGGCAGTTGGGACGAGCAGTACTTC. It translates to CASSPGHGLAGRGSWDEQYF.

The gene calls are TRBV30 and TRBJ2-6; D is unclear. The CDR3 has 16 amino acids. V was cut by 6 bases and J by 0 bases, with 15 bases left in between. Germline CDR1 is GTSNPN and CDR2 is SVGIG (reference sequence). The CDR3 DNA reads TGTGCCTGTGCTACATCGGTACTCTCTGGGGCCAACGTCCTGACTTTC. This sequence encodes CACATSVLSGANVLTF. Full variable domain (missing parts from reference TRBV30 and TRBJ2-6): SQTIHQWPATLVQPVGSPLSLECTVEGTSNPNLYWYRQAAGRGLQLLFYSVGIGQISSEVPQNLSASRPQDRQFILSSKKLLLSDSGFYLCACATSVLSGANVLTFGAGSRLTVL.

With respect to this clone: Within the sample, other DNA sequences also encode this same CDR3. The gene calls are TRBV19 and TRBJ2-3; TRBD2 agrees at 10 bases. V lost 4 bases to trimming and J lost 3 bases; unmatched junction nucleotides: 4. Germline CDR1 is LNHDA and CDR2 is SQIVND (reference sequence). The CDR3 runs to 15 residues. Here the CDR3 DNA reads TGTGCCAGTAGTAATCTAGCGGGGGTAACAGATACGCAGTATTTT. Translation gives CASSNLAGVTDTQYF.

Of note for this clone: The same CDR3 also results from other DNA sequences found in this sample. This rearrangement joins TRBV9 to TRBJ1-5; a possible D gene is TRBD1 (6 bases). Germline loops: CDR1 SGDLS, CDR2 YYNGEE. Deletions cut 4 bases from V and 5 bases from J, with 13 bases between. This CDR3 comprises 14 residues. The CDR3 nucleotides are TGTGCCAGCAGCCCTAGGGGGGGAGATCAGCCCCAGCATTTT. Translating it yields CASSPRGGDQPQHF.

As to this clone: Other DNA sequences of this sample code for an identical CDR3. The rearrangement links TRBV19 to TRBJ2-7, with 10 bases lining up with TRBD1. The germline V gene has CDR1 LNHDA and CDR2 SQIVND (reference sequence). This CDR3 spans 14 amino acids. With V trimmed by 3 bases and J by 2 bases, 1 base remained unmatched. CDR3 protein: CASSMGQGPYEQYF. The DNA for the CDR3 is TGTGCCAGTAGTATGGGACAGGGGCCCTACGAGCAGTACTTC.

Here the CDR3 DNA reads TGTGCCATCACACCGGGACAGGGTATCTCTGGGGCCAACGTCCTGACTTTC. It codes for CAITPGQGISGANVLTF. V is TRBV10-3 and J is TRBJ2-6; 9 bases agree with TRBD1. V was pared by 7 bases and J by 0 bases, with 7 bases of the junction left unmatched. Germline V gene lookup returns CDR1 ENHRY and CDR2 SYGVKD. This CDR3 contains 17 residues.

The CDR3 loop is CASSEKSAGNTEAFF. For the CDR3, the DNA is TGTGCCAGCAGTGAAAAATCCGCGGGGAACACTGAAGCTTTCTTT. The gene calls are TRBV6-1 and TRBJ1-1; D is unresolved. V gave up 2 bases and J gave up 1 base, with 11 bases separating them. This CDR3 comprises 15 residues. Germline V gives CDR1 MNHNS, CDR2 SASEGT.

The gene calls are TRBV6-5 and TRBJ1-2; D unresolved. V lost 7 bases, J lost 8 bases, and 17 bases lay in between. The CDR3 covers 13 residues. Germline CDR1 is MNHEY and CDR2 is SVGAGI. Written as DNA, the CDR3 is TGTGCCAGCACCTCGCGTACCGAAAGAGGCTACACCTTC. Amino acid sequence: CASTSRTERGYTF.

The rearrangement uses TRBV7-2 and TRBJ2-3; D is ambiguous. Germline CDR1 and CDR2: SGHTA and FQGNSA. There are 16 residues in the CDR3. The V end lost 1 base, the J end lost 1 base, and 12 bases lay between the germline ends. The CDR3 sequence: CASSLGAVPGTDTQYF. CDR3 in DNA: TGTGCCAGCAGCTTAGGGGCGGTACCCGGCACAGATACGCAGTATTTT.

The gene calls are TRBV9 and TRBJ2-2; the match to TRBD2 covers 10 bases. There are 17 residues in the CDR3. Germline CDR1 SGDLS, CDR2 YYNGEE. The trim removed 1 base at V and 5 bases at J, leaving 8 bases unmatched. DNA for the CDR3: TGTGCCAGCAGCGTATCCGGTAGCGGGAGGAAGACCGGGGAGCTGTTTTTT. Amino acid sequence: CASSVSGSGRKTGELFF.

The V call is TRBV30, the J call TRBJ1-2; unclear D gene. The germline V gene encodes CDR1 GTSNPN and CDR2 SVGIG (reference sequence). V gave up 0 bases and J gave up 7 bases, with 12 bases separating them. The length of the CDR3 is 13 residues. As DNA, the CDR3 is TGTGCCTGGAGTGTTGTGAGAAGGTCTGGCTACACCTTC. This translates into CAWSVVRRSGYTF.

Remarks on this clone: This CDR3 is also generated by other DNA sequences in the sample. The CDR3 DNA sequence: TGTGCCAGCAGTTTAGGGGGGACAGGGGGGCAGCCCCAGCATTTT. Encoded protein: CASSLGGTGGQPQHF. V and J are TRBV28 and TRBJ1-5; TRBD1 agrees at 11 bases. The CDR3 extends over 15 amino acids. The trim removed 2 bases at V and 7 bases at J, leaving 4 bases unmatched. Germline lookup yields CDR1 MDHEN and CDR2 SYDVKM.

This chain uses TRBV13 with TRBJ2-2; TRBD1 agrees at 9 bases. The ends lost 1 base at V and 5 bases at J; junction bases unmatched: 8. The CDR3 runs to 17 residues. Looked up from germline, CDR1 is PRHDT and CDR2 is FYEKMQ (reference sequence). The CDR3 DNA reads as TGTGCCAGCAGCTTAGTGGGAGGGACAGGGAAAACCGGGGAGCTGTTTTTT. This encodes CASSLVGGTGKTGELFF.

The chain employs TRBV7-6 and TRBJ2-1; 9 nucleotides agree with TRBD1. The germline CDR1 and CDR2 sequences are SGHVS and FNYEAQ. Unmatched junction bases numbered 10, after V lost 5 bases and J lost 8 bases. The CDR3 is made up of 15 amino acids. For the CDR3, the DNA is TGTGCCAGCAGCCCCCGCTTGGGACAGGGAGATGAGCAGTTCTTC. Residues: CASSPRLGQGDEQFF.

A single count supports this clone. V is TRBV6-6 and J is TRBJ1-4; 7 nucleotides agree with TRBD1. This CDR3 spans 16 amino acids. Germline V CDR1 and CDR2: MNHNY, SVGAGI (reference sequence). V was pared by 4 bases and J by 4 bases, with 9 bases of the junction left unmatched. CDR3 in amino acids: CASSSYGQADNEKLFF. The DNA of the CDR3 is TGTGCCAGCAGTTCTTACGGACAGGCGGATAATGAAAAACTGTTTTTT.

The chain links TRBV28 to TRBJ2-1; TRBD2 is a possible D gene (6 bases). The CDR3 has 14 amino acids. Trimming left V 5 bases short and J 7 bases short, with 15 bases between. Germline V CDR1 and CDR2: MDHEN, SYDVKM. The CDR3 sequence is CASSPGDLRNEQFF. The CDR3 DNA follows: TGTGCCAGCAGTCCGGGGGATCTTCGAAATGAGCAGTTCTTC.

Regarding this clone: Other DNA sequences in this specimen translate into the identical CDR3. V is TRBV6-5 and J is TRBJ2-7, with TRBD1 matching over 7 bases. The CDR3 covers 15 residues. V lost 0 bases, J lost 1 base, and 3 bases stayed unmatched. CDR1 and CDR2 from the germline V gene are MNHEY and SVGAGI. The CDR3 loop is CASSYSGRGSYEQYF. CDR3 coding DNA: TGTGCCAGCAGTTACTCTGGCAGGGGGTCCTACGAGCAGTACTTC.

The chain is built from TRBV7-3 and TRBJ2-5, with 10 bases matching TRBD1. Germline V lookup: CDR1 SGHTA, CDR2 FQGTGA. Germline trimming cut 2 bases from V and 4 bases from J; bases unmatched to any gene: 4. This CDR3 is 15 amino acids long. The DNA of the CDR3 is TGTGCCAGCAGCTTAGGGACAGGGGCCCGAGAGACCCAGTACTTC. It encodes CASSLGTGARETQYF. The whole variable domain, filled in from reference TRBV7-3 and TRBJ2-5, reads GAGVSQTPSNKVTEKGKYVELRCDPISGHTALYWYRQSLGQGPEFLIYFQGTGAADDSGLPNDRFFAVRPEGSVSTLKIQRTERGDSAVYLCASSLGTGARETQYFGPGTRLLVL.

The chain combines TRBV27 with TRBJ1-2, with a tentative D call TRBD1 (5 bases). The CDR3 loop spans 14 amino acids. The V gene's germline CDR1 is MNHEY and CDR2 SMNVEV (reference sequence). The V end was cut by 5 bases, the J end by 8 bases, with 18 bases between. Here the CDR3 reads CASSPLLGVGGYTF. Written as DNA, the CDR3 is TGTGCCAGCAGTCCACTGTTGGGGGTCGGAGGCTACACCTTC.

On this clone: The sample has other DNA sequences that encode this CDR3 too. The gene calls are TRBV7-3 and TRBJ2-1, with no clear D. V was shortened by 5 bases and J by 9 bases, with 11 bases between the two germline ends. CDR1 is SGHTA, CDR2 FQGTGA, per germline. This CDR3 comprises 12 residues. Here the CDR3 DNA reads TGTGCCAGCAGCCCCGCTAGTGGTGAGCAGTTCTTC. Translation gives CASSPASGEQFF.

The chain employs TRBV29-1 and TRBJ2-1; 10 nucleotides line up with TRBD2. The germline CDR1 and CDR2 sequences are SQVTM and ANQGSEA. Germline trimming cut 6 bases from V and 9 bases from J; bases unmatched to any gene: 14. This CDR3 contains 15 residues. The CDR3 sequence is CSVPPLTSGTTEQFF. CDR3 bases: TGCAGCGTCCCCCCCCTCACTAGCGGGACGACTGAGCAGTTCTTC.

The chain couples TRBV6-5 to TRBJ1-6; no firm D call. The CDR3 covers 15 residues. Germline V gene sequence: CDR1 MNHEY, CDR2 SVGAGI. Trimming pared 0 bases from V and 10 bases from J, leaving 13 bases between. The CDR3 here is CASSYSSGKGSPLHF. The DNA for the CDR3 is TGTGCCAGCAGTTACTCATCTGGGAAGGGATCACCCCTCCACTTT.